Each of the 17 T cell receptor beta chains below was sequenced from the same sample in a study of blood T cell repertoires in COVID-19. Repertoires were generated with immunoSEQ multiplex PCR, while TCRdb's copy carries only in-frame clones and drops some. The top ten clones hold 1% of a sample with about 310,000 clones, roughly 91% of them seen once. Sequenced material: peripheral blood. These receptors were obtained from a man in his fifties or sixties with active or convalescent COVID-19.

V usage is TRBV18 and J usage is TRBJ1-1; D unclear. The germline V gene encodes CDR1 KGHSH and CDR2 LQKENI. This CDR3 spans 17 amino acids. Deletions cut 6 bases from V and 1 base from J, with 21 bases between. CDR3 DNA: TGTGCCAGCTCCCAATTAAGCCCCAGGAATGGGAACACTGAAGCTTTCTTT. Translated, it gives CASSQLSPRNGNTEAFF.

V usage is TRBV2 and J usage is TRBJ1-4, with D perhaps matching TRBD1 (5 bases). The germline V and J ends were trimmed by 5 bases and 0 bases, with 7 bases remaining between them. CDR1 and CDR2 from the germline V gene are SNHLY and FYNNEI. The CDR3 has 14 residues. The CDR3, as DNA: TGTGCCAGCAGTAGACAGACAACTAATGAAAAACTGTTTTTT. Protein: CASSRQTTNEKLFF.

The gene calls are TRBV12-3 or TRBV12-4 and TRBJ2-3; D possibly corresponds to TRBD2 (6 bases). CDR3 size: 13 residues. The V and J ends lost 3 bases and 4 bases respectively, with 8 bases between them. The CDR3 coding sequence is TGTGCCAGCAGTTTTGGAGGGTCAGATACGCAGTATTTT. It yields the protein CASSFGGSDTQYF.

The rearrangement joins TRBV5-4 to TRBJ2-3; TRBD1 agrees at 8 bases. V gave up 7 bases and J gave up 0 bases; unmatched junction bases: 7. This CDR3 region has 15 residues. Germline V lookup: CDR1 SGHNT, CDR2 YYREEE (reference sequence). The CDR3 nucleotides read TGTGCCAGCGCCACAAGGACAGGGAGCACAGATACGCAGTATTTT. Residues: CASATRTGSTDTQYF.

The chain recombines TRBV4-3 with TRBJ2-5; D remains ambiguous. There are 13 residues in the CDR3. Trimming took off 2 bases at V and 4 bases at J, with 8 bases between the two ends. CDR1 is LGHNA and CDR2 is YSLEER in the germline V gene. The CDR3 nucleotides read TGCGCCAGCAGCCAATTGCCCGGAGAGACCCAGTACTTC. It is translated as CASSQLPGETQYF.

DNA of the CDR3: TGTGCCAGCTCACCGGGACAGGGAACCATGAACACTGAAGCTTTCTTT. Encoded protein: CASSPGQGTMNTEAFF. The chain combines TRBV18 with TRBJ1-1, with 9 bases identical to TRBD1. V dropped 3 bases and J dropped 0; count of bases not matched to a gene: 5. The CDR3 runs 16 residues. CDR1 is KGHSH and CDR2 is LQKENI in the germline V gene.

This chain connects TRBV29-1 to TRBJ2-7, with D possibly matching TRBD2 (6 bases). CDR3 size: 14 residues. Trimming left V 7 bases short and J 3 bases short, with 19 bases between. Germline V gene sequence: CDR1 SQVTM, CDR2 ANQGSEA. CDR3 protein: CSARGVAGIYEQYF. The CDR3 DNA follows: TGCAGCGCCCGAGGGGTCGCGGGGATCTACGAGCAGTACTTC.

This clone was counted once. The chain joins TRBV4-3 to TRBJ2-3; tentative D call: TRBD1 (6 bases). CDR1 is LGHNA and CDR2 is YSLEER in the germline V gene. There are 17 residues in the CDR3. Trimming left V 0 bases short and J 2 bases short, with 15 bases between. The CDR3, as DNA: TGCGCCAGCAGCCAAGATCTGACAGGAACCGACACAGATACGCAGTATTTT. Translating gives CASSQDLTGTDTDTQYF.

This sequence joins TRBV20-1 and TRBJ2-1, with no clear D. Trimming removed 1 base from V and 5 bases from J, with 3 bases in between. This CDR3 spans 11 amino acids. Germline V CDR1 and CDR2: DFQATT, SNEGSKA (reference sequence). Written as DNA, the CDR3 is TGCAGTGCTAGAGTAAACAATGAGCAGTTCTTC. It yields the protein CSARVNNEQFF.

V is TRBV24-1 and J is TRBJ2-3; D is perhaps TRBD1 (5 bases). Per the germline V gene, CDR1 is KGHDR and CDR2 is SFDVKD. CDR3 length equals 15 residues. Trimming cost V 9 bases and J 2 bases, with 17 bases left between them. The CDR3 DNA sequence: TGTGCCACCGGGGCCGATGTTGGGGTCACAGATACGCAGTATTTT. Amino acids: CATGADVGVTDTQYF.

This chain joins TRBV7-9 and TRBJ1-4; 7 bases align to TRBD1. Germline-derived CDR1 and CDR2 are SEHNR and FQNEAQ (reference sequence). The CDR3 loop spans 16 amino acids. Germline trimming cut 5 bases from V and 14 bases from J; bases unmatched to any gene: 20. The CDR3 sequence: CASSPFNDRVYSPLFF. DNA of the CDR3: TGTGCCAGCAGCCCTTTTAACGACAGGGTATATTCCCCGCTGTTTTTT.

This clone came up once. The chain has TRBV24-1 and TRBJ2-1; TRBD2 aligns across 9 bases. Germline-derived CDR1 and CDR2 are KGHDR and SFDVKD. This CDR3 spans 15 amino acids. Trimming took 9 bases from V and 5 from J; bases not matched to a gene: 10. The CDR3 sequence is CATGLAGDQHNEQFF. CDR3 in DNA: TGTGCCACCGGATTAGCGGGAGATCAGCACAATGAGCAGTTCTTC.

The chain has TRBV7-9 and TRBJ2-3; D unclear. V gave up 2 bases and J gave up 4 bases, with 7 bases separating them. Germline CDR1 and CDR2: SEHNR and FQNEAQ (reference sequence). The CDR3 loop spans 13 amino acids. CDR3 loop: CASSLTVSDTQYF. In DNA, the CDR3 is TGTGCCAGCAGCTTAACTGTGTCAGATACGCAGTATTTT.

Comments on this clone: Additional DNA sequences in this sample encode the identical CDR3. The chain combines TRBV14 with TRBJ1-2; D may be TRBD1 (6 bases). Trimming removed 4 bases at V and 2 bases at J, with 8 bases between. The CDR3 is 13 amino acids. CDR1 and CDR2 (germline): SGHDN, FVKESK. As DNA, the CDR3 is TGTGCCAGCAGCCTGGACAGAAACTATGGCTACACCTTC. Its protein is CASSLDRNYGYTF. The whole variable domain, filled in from reference TRBV14 and TRBJ1-2, reads EAGVTQFPSHSVIEKGQTVTLRCDPISGHDNLYWYRRVMGKEIKFLLHFVKESKQDESGMPNNRFLAERTGGTYSTLKVQPAELEDSGVYFCASSLDRNYGYTFGSGTRLTVV.

The gene calls are TRBV19 and TRBJ1-5; 7 bases fit TRBD1. CDR1 is LNHDA, CDR2 SQIVND, per germline (reference sequence). V shed 8 bases and J 5 bases; nucleotides not matched to a gene: 30. This CDR3 has 21 residues. CDR3 bases: TGTGCCAGTGAGCCCGGCCCGAGGCGAGGTACAGGGGCATCCCGGTATCAGCCCCAGCATTTT. Its translation: CASEPGPRRGTGASRYQPQHF.

The chain carries TRBV7-2 and TRBJ1-5; D is ambiguous. In germline, CDR1 is SGHTA, CDR2 FQGNSA. The V and J ends lost 1 base and 2 bases respectively, with 9 bases between them. The CDR3 runs to 15 residues. CDR3 DNA sequence: TGTGCCAGCAGCTTAGGAGGGCCTGGCAATCAGCCCCAGCATTTT. Its translation is CASSLGGPGNQPQHF.

The chain carries TRBV28 and TRBJ2-7; weak D call: TRBD2 (6 bases). From germline, CDR1 is MDHEN and CDR2 SYDVKM. With 5 bases removed from V and 0 bases from J, the gap between germline ends came to 14 bases. CDR3 length: 15 amino acids. The CDR3 DNA is TGTGCCAGCAGTCAACCGGGACTCAGCTCCTACGAGCAGTACTTC. Translation gives CASSQPGLSSYEQYF.